One sample yielded the 20 T cell receptor beta chains listed below, sequenced in a study of vaccination effects on CD4 cells after COVID-19. These receptors have no known antigen. Data came from immunoSEQ multiplex PCR; TCRdb stores just in-frame clones and leaves some out. This table has about 33,000 clones, roughly two thirds appearing once. ViraFEST assay sequencing came after antigen-specific CD4+ T cells were expanded with viral peptide pools. Following a roughly ten-day culture, CD4+ T cells were purified. Vaccination of participants consisted of two doses of either the BNT162b2 or mRNA-1273 vaccine. This specimen consisted of CD4+ T cells from PBMCs cultured with HCoV-229E spike peptides, obtained after COVID-19 vaccination. Source of these receptors: a human donor who received a COVID-19 vaccine.

The chain has TRBV5-4 and TRBJ2-5; D is tentatively TRBD1 or TRBD2 (6 bases each). V shed 0 bases and J shed 4 bases, with 10 bases lying between them. The CDR3 is 14 amino acids. The germline gives CDR1 SGHNT, CDR2 YYREEE (reference sequence). Here the CDR3 reads CASSLGGRGETQYF. The CDR3 nucleotides are TGTGCCAGCAGCTTGGGGGGGCGGGGAGAGACCCAGTACTTC. Based on the CDR3 plus reference TRBV5-4 and TRBJ2-5, the full variable domain is ETGVTQSPTHLIKTRGQQVTLRCSSQSGHNTVSWYQQALGQGPQFIFQYYREEENGRGNFPPRFSGLQFPNYSSELNVNALELDDSALYLCASSLGGRGETQYFGPGTRLLVL.

Here the CDR3 reads CASSRLNTEAFF. As DNA, the CDR3 is TGTGCCAGCAGTAGATTAAACACTGAAGCTTTCTTT. This sequence joins TRBV27 and TRBJ1-1; unclear D gene. With 5 bases removed from V and 2 bases from J, the gap between germline ends came to 6 bases. CDR1 is MNHEY and CDR2 is SMNVEV in the germline V gene (reference sequence). The CDR3 covers 12 residues.

V usage is TRBV11-2 and J usage is TRBJ2-1; D ambiguous. Trimming cost V 1 base and J 6 bases, with 7 bases left between them. Germline CDR1 reads SGHAT; CDR2 reads FQNNGV. CDR3 length: 13 residues. The CDR3 reads CASSLGVANEQFF. The CDR3 DNA is TGTGCCAGCAGCTTAGGAGTAGCCAATGAGCAGTTCTTC.

This clone turned up a few times. The gene calls are TRBV19 and TRBJ2-1; 11 bases map to TRBD2. The CDR3 runs 15 residues. Germline assignment: CDR1 LNHDA and CDR2 SQIVND (reference sequence). The ends lost 6 bases at V and 10 bases at J; junction bases unmatched: 11. In DNA, the CDR3 is TGTGCCAGTAGCGACCCCGGACTAGCGGGCCGGGAGCAGTTCTTC. Protein product: CASSDPGLAGREQFF.

V is TRBV10-3 and J is TRBJ2-1; 11 positions match TRBD2. The CDR3 is 19 amino acids. Germline CDR1 ENHRY, CDR2 SYGVKD. J gave up 0 bases and V 0 bases, and 7 bases lay outside the gene matches. The CDR3 DNA is TGTGCCATCAGTGAGTCGGGGACTAGCGGTTTGAGCTCCTACAATGAGCAGTTCTTC. This sequence encodes CAISESGTSGLSSYNEQFF.

The V call is TRBV11-2, the J call TRBJ2-7; 7 nucleotides align to TRBD2. V was clipped by 0 bases and J by 3 bases; unmatched bases: 5. This CDR3 spans 15 amino acids. Per germline, CDR1 SGHAT and CDR2 FQNNGV. The CDR3 DNA follows: TGTGCCAGCAGCTTAGATCGGGCTAGCGGCTACGAGCAGTACTTC. This encodes CASSLDRASGYEQYF.

DNA of the CDR3: TGTGCCAGCAGCCTAGGACAGGGCCCCTTCTCTGGCTACACCTTC. It specifies CASSLGQGPFSGYTF. The chain joins TRBV6-5 to TRBJ1-2, with TRBD1 matching over 8 bases. CDR1 and CDR2 (germline): MNHEY, SVGAGI. V shed 6 bases and J 7 bases; nucleotides not matched to a gene: 13. CDR3 length equals 15 residues.

This sequence joins TRBV27 and TRBJ2-2; D gene uncertain. Germline loops: CDR1 MNHEY, CDR2 SMNVEV (reference sequence). Trimming cost V 3 bases and J 5 bases, with 16 bases left between them. This CDR3 spans 16 amino acids. CDR3 in DNA: TGTGCCAGCAGTTTCCGACTTAGAATGAGGACCGGGGAGCTGTTTTTT. Its translation is CASSFRLRMRTGELFF.

This clone was seen once. J is TRBJ1-2 and V is TRBV6-5; 9 positions agree with TRBD1. With 6 bases clipped from V and 4 bases from J, the junction kept 9 bases outside the gene matches. Germline V gene sequence: CDR1 MNHEY, CDR2 SVGAGI. This CDR3 has 15 amino acids. This chain's CDR3 is CASRLGQGRAYGYTF. CDR3 in DNA: TGTGCCAGCAGACTGGGACAGGGAAGGGCCTATGGCTACACCTTC.

V gene TRBV5-6 combines with J gene TRBJ1-4; TRBD1 might be the D (6 bases). Germline V gene sequence: CDR1 SGHDT, CDR2 YYEEEE. The CDR3 is 14 amino acids. With 3 bases removed from V and 8 bases from J, the gap between germline ends came to 14 bases. The chain's CDR3 is CASSYRASWEKLFF. Written as DNA, the CDR3 is TGTGCCAGCAGCTACAGGGCGAGCTGGGAAAAACTGTTTTTT.

This rearrangement joins TRBV15 to TRBJ2-7, with TRBD1 matching 10 bases. The CDR3 is 15 amino acids. V dropped 1 base and J dropped 2; count of bases not matched to a gene: 2. Germline CDR1 is LNHNV and CDR2 is YYDKDF (reference sequence). CDR3 DNA sequence: TGTGCCACCAGCAGAGCCGGGACAGGGGCCTACGAGCAGTACTTC. It specifies CATSRAGTGAYEQYF.

J is TRBJ2-7 and V is TRBV6-5, with 8 bases aligning to TRBD1. The germline CDR1 and CDR2 sequences are MNHEY and SVGAGI. Trimming took 8 bases from V and 0 from J; bases not matched to a gene: 9. The CDR3 extends over 15 amino acids. CDR3 bases: TGTGCCAGCGAAGGTAGGGACAGGAGCTCCTACGAGCAGTACTTC. Its translation: CASEGRDRSSYEQYF.

This sequence joins TRBV9 and TRBJ1-3; maybe TRBD1 (6 bases). V was cut by 0 bases and J by 5 bases, with 12 bases left in between. CDR1 SGDLS and CDR2 YYNGEE come from the germline V gene. The CDR3 spans 15 residues. CDR3 DNA sequence: TGTGCCAGCAGCGTAGCCGAGGGGGGTAGAAACACCATATATTTT. Protein: CASSVAEGGRNTIYF.

This chain joins TRBV15 and TRBJ1-4; TRBD1 aligns across 9 bases. Unmatched junction bases numbered 6, after V lost 5 bases and J lost 5 bases. From germline, CDR1 is LNHNV and CDR2 YYDKDF (reference sequence). The CDR3 is 15 residues long. CDR3 amino acids: CATSGQGQGNEKLFF. The CDR3, as DNA: TGTGCCACCAGCGGACAAGGACAGGGGAATGAAAAACTGTTTTTT. Filled out from reference TRBV15 and TRBJ1-4, the complete variable domain reads DAMVIQNPRYQVTQFGKPVTLSCSQTLNHNVMYWYQQKSSQAPKLLFHYYDKDFNNEADTPDNFQSRRPNTSFCFLDIRSPGLGDTAMYLCATSGQGQGNEKLFFGSGTQLSVL.

V gene TRBV6-6 combines with J gene TRBJ2-1; D is ambiguous. Trimming pared 10 bases from V and 1 base from J, leaving 11 bases between. In germline, CDR1 is MNHNY, CDR2 SVGAGI (reference sequence). The CDR3 covers 13 residues. This chain's CDR3 is CATSTSSYNEQFF. As DNA, the CDR3 is TGTGCCACCTCCACCTCTTCCTACAATGAGCAGTTCTTC.

The gene calls are TRBV3-1 (or the pseudogene TRBV3-2) and TRBJ2-7; TRBD2 matches at 11 bases. Germline values: CDR1 LGHDT, CDR2 YNNKEL (reference sequence). The CDR3 is 15 residues long. The J segment lost 5 bases and the V segment lost 4 bases, leaving 7 bases of the junction unmatched. The CDR3 loop reads CASSLSSGRVDEQYF. DNA for the CDR3: TGTGCCAGCAGCCTAAGTAGCGGGAGGGTTGACGAGCAGTACTTC.

V gene TRBV20-1 combines with J gene TRBJ2-1; possible D gene TRBD1, 6 bases. Germline CDR1 and CDR2: DFQATT and SNEGSKA (reference sequence). V was cut by 5 bases and J by 6 bases, with 8 bases left in between. The length of the CDR3 is 11 residues. In DNA form, the CDR3 reads TGCAGTGCTGCACAGGGCAATGAGCAGTTCTTC. Translation gives CSAAQGNEQFF.

The chain employs TRBV5-4 and TRBJ2-4; TRBD2 matches at 10 bases. V trimming: 1 base; J trimming: 8 bases; junction bases outside the gene matches: 3. This CDR3 has 14 amino acids. In germline, CDR1 is SGHNT, CDR2 YYREEE (reference sequence). CDR3 region: CASSLSSGSDIQYF. In DNA form, the CDR3 reads TGTGCCAGCAGCTTGTCTAGCGGGAGTGACATTCAGTACTTC.

The CDR3 spells CASTLSPRGYNEQFF. DNA for the CDR3: TGTGCCAGCACCCTGTCCCCGCGGGGTTACAATGAGCAGTTCTTC. The chain has TRBV6-5 and TRBJ2-1; maybe TRBD2 (6 bases). Germline CDR1 and CDR2: MNHEY and SVGAGI. V was shortened by 7 bases and J by 4 bases, with 17 bases between the two germline ends. The CDR3 is 15 amino acids.

The V call is TRBV10-3, the J call TRBJ2-3, with 7 positions matching TRBD2. The CDR3 totals 15 residues. With V trimmed by 4 bases and J by 10 bases, 14 bases remained unmatched. Germline CDR1 is ENHRY and CDR2 is SYGVKD. The CDR3, as DNA: TGTGCCATCAGTGGGCAACTAGCGACGGGGAGTCCGCAGTATTTT. Translation gives CAISGQLATGSPQYF.